The 32 T cell receptor beta chains presented below share a single source sample, sequenced in a study of brain T cells in children with intractable seizures. Clones were read by immunoSEQ multiplex PCR, and TCRdb kept only the in-frame ones, dropping some. The sample has roughly 80,000 clones; under 95% are singletons. The material sequenced was peripheral blood, taken at surgery. These receptors were taken from a girl aged 2 to 10 with Rasmussen encephalitis and intractable seizures.

The genes are TRBV25-1 and TRBJ2-1, with 8 bases that match TRBD2. With V trimmed by 8 bases and J by 0 bases, 9 bases remained unmatched. Germline CDR1 and CDR2: MGHDK and SYGVNS. This CDR3 is built from 16 residues. CDR3: CASGRTSLGSYNEQFF. CDR3 coding DNA: TGTGCCAGCGGCCGGACTAGCTTGGGCTCCTACAATGAGCAGTTCTTC.

The rearrangement links TRBV5-1 to TRBJ2-1, with D maybe TRBD2 (6 bases). Germline V lookup: CDR1 SGHRS, CDR2 YFSETQ. This CDR3 spans 14 amino acids. Trimming took 4 bases from V and 6 from J, leaving 14 bases between them. The CDR3 reads CASSLTRDSNEQFF. The DNA for the CDR3 is TGCGCCAGCAGCCTGACCCGGGACTCCAATGAGCAGTTCTTC.

The V gene is TRBV2, the J gene TRBJ2-7; D is possibly TRBD1 or TRBD2 (6 bases each). V gave up 6 bases and J gave up 2 bases, with 20 bases separating them. The CDR3 length is 16 residues. The germline CDR1 and CDR2 sequences are SNHLY and FYNNEI. CDR3 coding DNA: TGTGCCAGCAGCGCAGCCGTCGGGGGCATCACCTACGAGCAGTACTTC. Protein product: CASSAAVGGITYEQYF.

The count of this clone is one. CDR3 in DNA: TGTGCCAGCAGTTCTCTAGAATCCAATACCAATGAGCAGTTCTTC. Translated, it gives CASSSLESNTNEQFF. The chain carries TRBV27 and TRBJ2-1; D gene unclear. This CDR3 region has 15 residues. V was pared by 4 bases and J by 6 bases, with 16 bases between. Germline V gene sequence: CDR1 MNHEY, CDR2 SMNVEV (reference sequence).

The chain couples TRBV28 to TRBJ1-2; TRBD1 is a possible D gene (5 bases). V lost 5 bases and J lost 6, with 16 bases in between. CDR3 length: 14 amino acids. Germline CDR1 reads MDHEN; CDR2 reads SYDVKM. This CDR3 is CASSTRRGAHGYTF. In nucleotides, the CDR3 is TGTGCCAGCAGTACCCGTAGGGGAGCGCATGGCTACACCTTC.

The chain recombines TRBV27 with TRBJ1-1, with D tentatively TRBD1 (5 bases). Trimming cost V 5 bases and J 0 bases, with 13 bases left between them. The CDR3 sequence is 15 residues long. Germline V gene lookup returns CDR1 MNHEY and CDR2 SMNVEV (reference sequence). The CDR3 reads CASSMDTYMNTEAFF. In DNA, the CDR3 is TGTGCCAGCAGTATGGACACATACATGAACACTGAAGCTTTCTTT.

The chain carries TRBV6-5 and TRBJ1-5; D possibly corresponds to TRBD1 (5 bases). This CDR3 contains 15 residues. V lost 6 bases to trimming and J lost 0 bases, with 12 bases between them. Germline-derived CDR1 and CDR2 are MNHEY and SVGAGI. This CDR3 is CASRGGDFSNQPQHF. CDR3 nucleotide sequence: TGTGCCAGCAGGGGGGGGGACTTTAGCAATCAGCCCCAGCATTTT.

The chain combines TRBV5-4 with TRBJ1-2; 8 bases agree with TRBD1. The CDR3 contains 18 residues. Losses at the gene ends were 4 bases for V and 5 bases for J; bases not matched to a gene: 19. Germline lookup yields CDR1 SGHNT and CDR2 YYREEE (reference sequence). The CDR3 coding sequence is TGTGCCAGCAGCCCTTTCGGGGGGCGACAGGGGAGTAAATATGGCTACACCTTC. Its translation is CASSPFGGRQGSKYGYTF.

Of note for this clone: The identical CDR3 is also encoded by other nucleotide sequences in the sample. The chain couples TRBV27 to TRBJ1-2; possibly TRBD1 for D (5 bases). This CDR3 is 13 amino acids long. V lost 5 bases and J lost 4, with 11 bases in between. Germline lookup yields CDR1 MNHEY and CDR2 SMNVEV (reference sequence). CDR3 protein: CASSLRGGYGYTF. In DNA, the CDR3 is TGTGCCAGCAGTCTAAGGGGTGGCTATGGCTACACCTTC.

The chain is built from TRBV5-6 and TRBJ2-1; D possibly corresponds to TRBD1 (5 bases). CDR3 size: 12 residues. Germline lookup yields CDR1 SGHDT and CDR2 YYEEEE. V lost 3 bases to trimming and J lost 8 bases, with 9 bases between them. The chain's CDR3 is CASSSQGYEQFF. The CDR3 region has the DNA TGTGCCAGCAGCTCTCAGGGATATGAGCAGTTCTTC.

The chain joins TRBV18 to TRBJ2-5; 9 bases line up with TRBD2. Per the germline V gene, CDR1 is KGHSH and CDR2 is LQKENI. J gave up 2 bases and V 6 bases, and 13 bases lay outside the gene matches. The CDR3 sequence is 17 residues long. The CDR3 region is CASSLELAGSRQETQYF. In DNA form, the CDR3 reads TGTGCCAGCTCTCTGGAGCTAGCGGGATCGAGGCAAGAGACCCAGTACTTC. Complete variable domain (other parts from reference TRBV18 and TRBJ2-5): NAGVMQNPRHLVRRRGQEARLRCSPMKGHSHVYWYRQLPEEGLKFMVYLQKENIIDESGMPKERFSAEFPKEGPSILRIQQVVRGDSAAYFCASSLELAGSRQETQYFGPGTRLLVL.

The chain has TRBV10-2 and TRBJ2-7, with 9 bases identical to TRBD1. Germline values: CDR1 WSHSY, CDR2 SAAADI. This CDR3 spans 15 amino acids. The V gene end was trimmed by 4 bases and the J gene end by 9 bases; junction bases not matched to a gene: 13. The CDR3 loop is CASSGYPGQGWSQYF. As DNA, the CDR3 is TGCGCCAGCAGTGGGTATCCGGGACAGGGTTGGTCGCAGTACTTC.

The chain joins TRBV18 to TRBJ1-5; tentative D call: TRBD1 (6 bases). Trimming removed 3 bases at V and 3 bases at J, with 6 bases between. The CDR3 loop spans 13 amino acids. Germline lookup yields CDR1 KGHSH and CDR2 LQKENI. CDR3 in DNA: TGTGCCAGCTCACCGGGACACAATCAGCCCCAGCATTTT. This codes for CASSPGHNQPQHF.

As DNA, the CDR3 is TGTGCCAGCAGCTCCGGGACAGGTGGCTACACCTTC. Amino acid sequence: CASSSGTGGYTF. The V call is TRBV28, the J call TRBJ1-2, with TRBD1 matching 8 bases. V lost 6 bases and J lost 7; bases outside the gene matches: 4. Germline V gene lookup returns CDR1 MDHEN and CDR2 SYDVKM. The CDR3 is 12 amino acids.

This chain uses TRBV6-4 with TRBJ2-3; D remains unclear. Germline V gene data show CDR1 as MRHNA and CDR2 as SNTAGT. The V gene lost 7 bases and the J gene lost 0 bases, with 17 bases spanning the gap. The CDR3 contains 16 residues. This chain's CDR3 is CASITRHLASTDTQYF. The CDR3 coding sequence is TGTGCCAGCATCACCAGGCACCTGGCAAGCACAGATACGCAGTATTTT.

The V and J genes are TRBV29-1 and TRBJ1-1, with 8 nucleotides matching TRBD1. With 4 bases clipped from V and 3 bases from J, the junction kept 7 bases outside the gene matches. Germline CDR1 reads SQVTM; CDR2 reads ANQGSEA. This CDR3 is 14 amino acids long. The CDR3 bases are TGCAGCGTTGCTCCCAGGGGGCCGGACACTGAAGCTTTCTTT. It translates to CSVAPRGPDTEAFF.

The count of this clone is one. CDR3 in amino acids: CASSSLRDSNEKLFF. The CDR3 bases are TGTGCCAGTAGTTCGCTCCGGGACAGTAATGAAAAACTGTTTTTT. The rearrangement links TRBV19 to TRBJ1-4; 7 nucleotides agree with TRBD1. The CDR3 contains 15 residues. Germline V gene sequence: CDR1 LNHDA, CDR2 SQIVND (reference sequence). Germline trimming cut 5 bases from V and 4 bases from J; bases unmatched to any gene: 7. Using reference TRBV19 and TRBJ1-4 for the parts outside the CDR3, the full variable domain is DGGITQSPKYLFRKEGQNVTLSCEQNLNHDAMYWYRQDPGQGLRLIYYSQIVNDFQKGDIAEGYSVSREKKESFPLTVTSAQKNPTAFYLCASSSLRDSNEKLFFGSGTQLSVL.

V usage is TRBV6-1 and J usage is TRBJ1-5; TRBD1 is a possible D gene (5 bases). Deletions cut 4 bases from V and 4 bases from J, with 17 bases between. Germline V gene lookup returns CDR1 MNHNS and CDR2 SASEGT. The length of the CDR3 is 16 residues. The DNA for the CDR3 is TGTGCCAGCAGTGTGAGTGGCGGGGGAATAAATCAGCCCCAGCATTTT. It is translated as CASSVSGGGINQPQHF.

Written as DNA, the CDR3 is TGTGCCAGCAGTTACTCGATTTTGACAGATACGCAGTATTTT. Protein sequence: CASSYSILTDTQYF. V and J are TRBV6-2 or TRBV6-3 and TRBJ2-3; D ambiguous. V shed 0 bases and J shed 3 bases, with 7 bases lying between them. CDR3 length equals 14 residues. The germline CDR1 and CDR2 sequences are MNHEY and SVGEGT.

This chain joins TRBV27 and TRBJ2-6, with TRBD1 identical over 8 bases. Germline values: CDR1 MNHEY, CDR2 SMNVEV (reference sequence). The junction had 9 bases not matched to a gene; V was cut back by 5 bases and J by 6 bases. The CDR3 is made up of 16 amino acids. The CDR3 nucleotides are TGTGCCAGCAGTCTCGGACAGGGCATACAGGCCAACGTCCTGACTTTC. Encoded protein: CASSLGQGIQANVLTF.

The rearrangement uses TRBV7-9 and TRBJ1-3, with 8 bases aligning to TRBD1. Germline CDR1 SEHNR, CDR2 FQNEAQ (reference sequence). There are 14 residues in the CDR3. The trim removed 4 bases at V and 3 bases at J, leaving 2 bases unmatched. The DNA of the CDR3 is TGTGCCAGCAGCTCTGGACAGGGTGGAAACACCATATATTTT. It translates to CASSSGQGGNTIYF.

This chain links TRBV18 with TRBJ1-1; the match to TRBD1 covers 8 bases. V lost 3 bases, J lost 0 bases, and 12 bases stayed unmatched. This CDR3 is 18 amino acids long. Germline V gives CDR1 KGHSH, CDR2 LQKENI. The CDR3 bases are TGTGCCAGCTCACCGGGAAGGACAGGGAGAGATGTGAACACTGAAGCTTTCTTT. Protein sequence: CASSPGRTGRDVNTEAFF.

V usage is TRBV9 and J usage is TRBJ1-4; D remains unclear. The CDR3 sequence is 14 residues long. Between the trimmed V and J ends, which lost 3 bases and 0 bases, there was a span of 6 bases. Looked up from germline, CDR1 is SGDLS and CDR2 is YYNGEE. CDR3 coding DNA: TGTGCCAGCAGCGGGAGTGCAACTAATGAAAAACTGTTTTTT. It specifies CASSGSATNEKLFF.

The chain has TRBV28 and TRBJ2-2, with 7 nucleotides matching TRBD1. CDR1 MDHEN and CDR2 SYDVKM come from the germline V gene. The CDR3 has 15 amino acids. J lost 5 bases, V lost 4 bases, and 7 bases had no gene match. DNA of the CDR3: TGTGCCAGCAGTTCGTTTGAGGGGGCGACCGGGGAGCTGTTTTTT. It encodes CASSSFEGATGELFF.

The chain has TRBV7-9 and TRBJ2-6; D perhaps matches TRBD2 (6 bases). The CDR3 covers 17 residues. V lost 3 bases, J lost 0 bases, and 12 bases lay in between. Germline CDR1 and CDR2: SEHNR and FQNEAQ (reference sequence). CDR3 region: CASSFGTAVSGANVLTF. The CDR3 region has the DNA TGTGCCAGCAGCTTTGGGACTGCCGTCTCTGGGGCCAACGTCCTGACTTTC.

V and J are TRBV12-5 and TRBJ2-7, with D possibly being TRBD1 (5 bases). CDR3 size: 16 residues. V was pared by 0 bases and J by 2 bases, with 14 bases between. Germline-derived CDR1 and CDR2 are LGHNT and FRNRAP. CDR3 sequence reads: CASGLVIQGAAYEQYF. The CDR3 DNA reads as TGTGCTAGTGGTTTGGTAATCCAAGGGGCAGCCTACGAGCAGTACTTC.

V gene TRBV5-1 combines with J gene TRBJ2-3; D remains ambiguous. Deletions cut 4 bases from V and 6 bases from J, with 12 bases between. This CDR3 is 13 amino acids long. CDR1 SGHRS and CDR2 YFSETQ come from the germline V gene. The CDR3 loop reads CASSRIASDTQYF. CDR3 in DNA: TGCGCCAGCAGCCGGATCGCCTCCGATACGCAGTATTTT.

The genes are TRBV5-4 and TRBJ1-2; 7 bases line up with TRBD1. This CDR3 spans 13 amino acids. With V trimmed by 4 bases and J by 4 bases, 4 bases remained unmatched. Germline CDR1 reads SGHNT; CDR2 reads YYREEE (reference sequence). The CDR3 loop reads CASSQGGGYGYTF. The CDR3 DNA is TGTGCCAGCAGCCAGGGGGGAGGCTATGGCTACACCTTC.

This sequence joins TRBV13 and TRBJ2-7; the D gene is possibly TRBD2 (5 bases). Germline assignment: CDR1 PRHDT and CDR2 FYEKMQ (reference sequence). This CDR3 region has 17 residues. Trimming took 5 bases from V and 2 from J, leaving 22 bases between them. The DNA of the CDR3 is TGTGCCAGCAGCAACCGACGTGAGGGAAGTAGTCCCTACGAGCAGTACTTC. This encodes CASSNRREGSSPYEQYF.

About this clone: The junction departs from germline at one end; a sequencing error may be responsible. V gene TRBV7-7 combines with J gene TRBJ2-5, with TRBD2 as a possible D gene (5 bases). The CDR3 consists of 15 residues. Germline CDR1 is SSHAT and CDR2 is FNYEAQ (reference sequence). CDR3 sequence (DNA): TGTGCTAGCAGCTCTACGGACGGGAACCAAGAGACCCAGTACTTC. Translation: CASSSTDGNQETQYF.

The chain uses TRBV4-1 and TRBJ1-4; possible D gene TRBD1, 5 bases. Germline-derived CDR1 and CDR2 are MGHRA and YSYEKL. This CDR3 spans 14 amino acids. Deletions cut 1 base from V and 4 bases from J, with 7 bases between. CDR3 protein: CASSQAGVNEKLFF. CDR3 in DNA: TGCGCCAGCAGCCAAGCGGGGGTTAATGAAAAACTGTTTTTT.

The chain combines TRBV6-5 with TRBJ2-1, with D perhaps matching TRBD2 (5 bases). The germline V and J ends were trimmed by 5 bases and 5 bases, with 13 bases remaining between them. The CDR3 totals 14 residues. CDR1 and CDR2 (germline): MNHEY, SVGAGI. The CDR3 DNA sequence: TGTGCCAGCAGTCCTATAGCGAATAACAATGAGCAGTTCTTC. Its translation is CASSPIANNNEQFF.